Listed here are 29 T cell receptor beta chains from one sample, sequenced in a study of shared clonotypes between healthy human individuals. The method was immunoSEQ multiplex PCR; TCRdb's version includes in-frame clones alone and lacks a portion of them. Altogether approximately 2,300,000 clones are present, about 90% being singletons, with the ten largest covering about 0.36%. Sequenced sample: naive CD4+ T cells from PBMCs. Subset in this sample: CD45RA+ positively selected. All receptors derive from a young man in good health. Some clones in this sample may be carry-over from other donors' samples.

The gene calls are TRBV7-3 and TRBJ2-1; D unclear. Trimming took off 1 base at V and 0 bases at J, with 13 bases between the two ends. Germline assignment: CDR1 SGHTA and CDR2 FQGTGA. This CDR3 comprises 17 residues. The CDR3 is CASSLKGKQSSYNEQFF. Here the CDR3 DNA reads TGTGCCAGCAGCTTAAAGGGTAAGCAGAGCTCCTACAATGAGCAGTTCTTC. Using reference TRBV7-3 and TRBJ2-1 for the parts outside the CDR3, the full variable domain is GAGVSQTPSNKVTEKGKYVELRCDPISGHTALYWYRQSLGQGPEFLIYFQGTGAADDSGLPNDRFFAVRPEGSVSTLKIQRTERGDSAVYLCASSLKGKQSSYNEQFFGPGTRLTVL.

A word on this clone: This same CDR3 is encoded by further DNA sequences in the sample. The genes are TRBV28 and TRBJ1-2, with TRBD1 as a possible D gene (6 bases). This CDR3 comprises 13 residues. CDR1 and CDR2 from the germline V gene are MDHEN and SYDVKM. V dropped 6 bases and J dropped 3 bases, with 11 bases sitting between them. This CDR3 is CASSSTGYYGYTF. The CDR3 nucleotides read TGTGCCAGCAGCTCAACAGGGTACTATGGCTACACCTTC.

The CDR3 loop is CAWQAGGPYNEQFF. In nucleotides, the CDR3 is TGTGCCTGGCAAGCGGGAGGGCCTTACAATGAGCAGTTCTTC. The chain joins TRBV30 to TRBJ2-1, with 10 bases lining up with TRBD2. Unmatched junction bases numbered 5, after V lost 5 bases and J lost 4 bases. The CDR3 runs to 14 residues. The germline gives CDR1 GTSNPN, CDR2 SVGIG (reference sequence). Looking up the rest from reference TRBV30 and TRBJ2-1 gives the full variable domain: SQTIHQWPATLVQPVGSPLSLECTVEGTSNPNLYWYRQAAGRGLQLLFYSVGIGQISSEVPQNLSASRPQDRQFILSSKKLLLSDSGFYLCAWQAGGPYNEQFFGPGTRLTVL.

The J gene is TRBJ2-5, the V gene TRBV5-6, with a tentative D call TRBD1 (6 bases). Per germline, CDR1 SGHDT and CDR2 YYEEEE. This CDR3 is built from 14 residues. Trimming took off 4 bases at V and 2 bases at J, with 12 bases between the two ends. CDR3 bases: TGTGCCAGCAGCGTCGAGGGGGTTCAAGAGACCCAGTACTTC. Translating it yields CASSVEGVQETQYF.

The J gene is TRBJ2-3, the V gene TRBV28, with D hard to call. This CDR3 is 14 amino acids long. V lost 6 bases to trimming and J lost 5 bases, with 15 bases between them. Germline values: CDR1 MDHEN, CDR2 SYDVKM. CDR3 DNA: TGTGCCAGCAGCCCCGGGTCCATGGAAGATACGCAGTATTTT. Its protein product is CASSPGSMEDTQYF.

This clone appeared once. The CDR3 DNA reads TGTGCCAGCAGCGGTAGCGGATACGAGCAGTACTTC. Translation gives CASSGSGYEQYF. The chain carries TRBV11-3 and TRBJ2-7, with D tentatively TRBD2 (6 bases). V was pared by 5 bases and J by 4 bases, with 9 bases between. CDR3 size: 12 residues. Germline V gene data show CDR1 as SGHNT and CDR2 as YENEEA.

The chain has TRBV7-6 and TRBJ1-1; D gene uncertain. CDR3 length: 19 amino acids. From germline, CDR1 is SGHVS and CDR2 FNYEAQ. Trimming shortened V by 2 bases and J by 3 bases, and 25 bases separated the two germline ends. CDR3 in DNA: TGTGCCAGCAGCTTAAATCCTCGGCAGAGGACGATCCGCGACACTGAAGCTTTCTTT. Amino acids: CASSLNPRQRTIRDTEAFF.

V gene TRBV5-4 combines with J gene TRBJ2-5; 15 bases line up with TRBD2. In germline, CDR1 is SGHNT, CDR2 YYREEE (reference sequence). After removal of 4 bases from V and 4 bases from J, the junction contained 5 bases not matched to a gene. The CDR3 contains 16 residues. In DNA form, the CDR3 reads TGTGCCAGCAGCGTTGGGGGACTAGCGGGAGGAGAGACCCAGTACTTC. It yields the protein CASSVGGLAGGETQYF.

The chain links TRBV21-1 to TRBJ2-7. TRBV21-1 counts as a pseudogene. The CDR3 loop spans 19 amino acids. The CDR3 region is CASSLGAGKPSGPTYEQYF. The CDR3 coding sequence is TGTGCCAGCAGCCTCGGGGCAGGGAAGCCCTCGGGACCGACCTACGAGCAGTACTTC.

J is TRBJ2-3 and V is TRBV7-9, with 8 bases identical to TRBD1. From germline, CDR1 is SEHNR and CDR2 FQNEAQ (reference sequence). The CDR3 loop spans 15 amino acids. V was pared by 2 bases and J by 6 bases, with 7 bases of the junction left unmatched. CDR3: CASSLTTGASDTQYF. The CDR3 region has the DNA TGTGCCAGCAGCTTAACGACAGGGGCCTCGGATACGCAGTATTTT. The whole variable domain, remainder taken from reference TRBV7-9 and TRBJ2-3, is DTGVSQNPRHKITKRGQNVTFRCDPISEHNRLYWYRQTLGQGPEFLTYFQNEAQLEKSRLLSDRFSAERPKGSFSTLEIQRTEQGDSAMYLCASSLTTGASDTQYFGPGTRLTVL.

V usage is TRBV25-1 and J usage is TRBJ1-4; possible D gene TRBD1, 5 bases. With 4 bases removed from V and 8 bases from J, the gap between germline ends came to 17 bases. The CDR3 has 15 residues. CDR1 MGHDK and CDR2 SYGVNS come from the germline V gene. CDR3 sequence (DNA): TGTGCCAGCAGTGGGGGACGTCGTAGTTTCGAAAAACTGTTTTTT. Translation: CASSGGRRSFEKLFF.

CDR3 sequence: CSFVSVASTDTQYF. CDR3 nucleotide sequence: TGCAGCTTTGTTAGCGTTGCTAGCACAGATACGCAGTATTTT. The rearrangement uses TRBV29-1 and TRBJ2-3; D possibly corresponds to TRBD2 (5 bases). Germline CDR1 is SQVTM and CDR2 is ANQGSEA. V gave up 8 bases and J gave up 0 bases, with 15 bases separating them. The CDR3 spans 14 residues.

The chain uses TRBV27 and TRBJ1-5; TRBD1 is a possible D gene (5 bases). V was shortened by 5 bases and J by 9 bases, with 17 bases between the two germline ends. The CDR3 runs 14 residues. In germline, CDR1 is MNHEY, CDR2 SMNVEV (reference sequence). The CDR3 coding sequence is TGTGCCAGCAGTGGGGCGGGGCAAATCCCGCCCCAGCATTTT. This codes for CASSGAGQIPPQHF.

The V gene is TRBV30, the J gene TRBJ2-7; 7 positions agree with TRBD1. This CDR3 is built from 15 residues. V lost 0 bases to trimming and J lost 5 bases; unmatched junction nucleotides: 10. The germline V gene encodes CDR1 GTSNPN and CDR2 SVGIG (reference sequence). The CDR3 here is CAWSVGGALSDEQYF. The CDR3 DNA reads TGTGCCTGGAGTGTAGGGGGCGCGTTATCCGACGAGCAGTACTTC.

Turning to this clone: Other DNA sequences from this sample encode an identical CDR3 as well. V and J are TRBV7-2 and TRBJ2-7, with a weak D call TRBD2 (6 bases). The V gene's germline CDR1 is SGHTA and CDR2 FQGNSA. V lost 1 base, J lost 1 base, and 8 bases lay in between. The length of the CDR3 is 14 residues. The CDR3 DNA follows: TGTGCCAGCAGCTTAGGCGGGAATTCCTACGAGCAGTACTTC. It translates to CASSLGGNSYEQYF.

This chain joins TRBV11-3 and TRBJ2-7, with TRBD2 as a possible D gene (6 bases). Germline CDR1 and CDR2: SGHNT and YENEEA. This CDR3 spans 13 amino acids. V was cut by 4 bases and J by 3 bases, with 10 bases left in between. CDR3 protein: CASSSQAGYEQYF. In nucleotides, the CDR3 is TGTGCCAGCAGCTCACAAGCGGGCTACGAGCAGTACTTC.

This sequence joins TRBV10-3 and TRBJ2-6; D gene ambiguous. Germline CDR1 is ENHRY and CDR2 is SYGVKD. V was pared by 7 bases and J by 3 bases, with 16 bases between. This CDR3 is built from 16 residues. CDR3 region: CAIMSQEAVGANVLTF. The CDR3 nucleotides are TGTGCCATCATGTCCCAAGAAGCCGTTGGGGCCAACGTCCTGACTTTC.

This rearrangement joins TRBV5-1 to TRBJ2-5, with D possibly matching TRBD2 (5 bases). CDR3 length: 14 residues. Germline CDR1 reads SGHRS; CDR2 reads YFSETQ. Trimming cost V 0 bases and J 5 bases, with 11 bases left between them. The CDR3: CASSLGPGWETQYF. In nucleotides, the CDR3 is TGCGCCAGCAGCTTGGGCCCGGGATGGGAGACCCAGTACTTC.

CDR3 nucleotide sequence: TGTGCCAGCAGTTTCCGTCCGGGTCGTTTAAAACTGTTTTTT. As protein: CASSFRPGRLKLFF. The chain recombines TRBV27 with TRBJ1-4, with D uncertain. This CDR3 region has 14 residues. The V end lost 3 bases, the J end lost 10 bases, and 15 bases lay between the germline ends. Germline CDR1 reads MNHEY; CDR2 reads SMNVEV (reference sequence).

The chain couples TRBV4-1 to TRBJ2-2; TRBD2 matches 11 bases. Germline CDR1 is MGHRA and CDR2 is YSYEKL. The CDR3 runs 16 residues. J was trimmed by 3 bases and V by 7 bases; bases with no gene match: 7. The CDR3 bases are TGCGCCAGCAACCGTGGACTAGCGGGCCACACCGGGGAGCTGTTTTTT. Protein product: CASNRGLAGHTGELFF.

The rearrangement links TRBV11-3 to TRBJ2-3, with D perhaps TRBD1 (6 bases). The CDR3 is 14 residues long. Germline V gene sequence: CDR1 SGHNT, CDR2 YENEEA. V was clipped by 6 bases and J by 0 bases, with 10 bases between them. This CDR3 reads CASSYQGSTDTQYF. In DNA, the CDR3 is TGTGCCAGCAGTTACCAGGGGAGCACAGATACGCAGTATTTT. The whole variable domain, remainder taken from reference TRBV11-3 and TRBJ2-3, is EAGVVQSPRYKIIEKKQPVAFWCNPISGHNTLYWYLQNLGQGPELLIRYENEEAVDDSQLPKDRFSAERLKGVDSTLKIQPAELGDSAVYLCASSYQGSTDTQYFGPGTRLTVL.

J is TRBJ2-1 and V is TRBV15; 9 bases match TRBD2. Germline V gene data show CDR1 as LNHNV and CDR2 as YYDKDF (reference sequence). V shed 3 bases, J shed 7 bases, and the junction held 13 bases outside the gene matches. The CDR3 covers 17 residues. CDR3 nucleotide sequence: TGTGCCACCAGCAGGAGACTAGCGGCTTCATTAAGGAATGAGCAGTTCTTC. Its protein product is CATSRRLAASLRNEQFF.

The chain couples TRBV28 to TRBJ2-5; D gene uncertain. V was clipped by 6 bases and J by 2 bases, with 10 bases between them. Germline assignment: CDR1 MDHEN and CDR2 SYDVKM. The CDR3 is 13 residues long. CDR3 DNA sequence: TGTGCCAGCAGACCGTGGGATCAAGAGACCCAGTACTTC. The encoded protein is CASRPWDQETQYF.

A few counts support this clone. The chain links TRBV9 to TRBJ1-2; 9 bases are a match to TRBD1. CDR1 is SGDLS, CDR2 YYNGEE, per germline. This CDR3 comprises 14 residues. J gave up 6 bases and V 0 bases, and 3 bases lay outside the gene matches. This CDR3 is CASSVDRGLHGYTF. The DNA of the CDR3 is TGTGCCAGCAGCGTAGACAGGGGGCTTCATGGCTACACCTTC.

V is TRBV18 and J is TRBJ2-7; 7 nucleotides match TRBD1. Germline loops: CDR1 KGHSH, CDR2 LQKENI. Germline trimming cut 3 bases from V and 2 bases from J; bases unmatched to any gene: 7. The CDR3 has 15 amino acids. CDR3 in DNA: TGTGCCAGCTCACCTTACCGGGACAGAACCTACGAGCAGTACTTC. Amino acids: CASSPYRDRTYEQYF. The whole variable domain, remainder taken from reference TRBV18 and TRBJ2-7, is NAGVMQNPRHLVRRRGQEARLRCSPMKGHSHVYWYRQLPEEGLKFMVYLQKENIIDESGMPKERFSAEFPKEGPSILRIQQVVRGDSAAYFCASSPYRDRTYEQYFGPGTRLTVT.

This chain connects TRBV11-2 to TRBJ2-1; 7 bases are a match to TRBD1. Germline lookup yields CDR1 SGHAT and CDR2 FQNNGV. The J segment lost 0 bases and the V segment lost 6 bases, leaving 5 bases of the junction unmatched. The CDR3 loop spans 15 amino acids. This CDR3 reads CASSRWDSSYNEQFF. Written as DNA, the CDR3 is TGTGCCAGCAGTAGATGGGACAGCTCCTACAATGAGCAGTTCTTC.

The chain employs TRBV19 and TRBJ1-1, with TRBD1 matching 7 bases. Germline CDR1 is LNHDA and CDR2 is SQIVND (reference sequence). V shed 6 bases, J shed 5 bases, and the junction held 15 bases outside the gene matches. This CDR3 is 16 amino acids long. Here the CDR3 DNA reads TGTGCCAGTAGACACCCTGTGAGGGGGCTTGGGACTGAAGCTTTCTTT. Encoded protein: CASRHPVRGLGTEAFF.

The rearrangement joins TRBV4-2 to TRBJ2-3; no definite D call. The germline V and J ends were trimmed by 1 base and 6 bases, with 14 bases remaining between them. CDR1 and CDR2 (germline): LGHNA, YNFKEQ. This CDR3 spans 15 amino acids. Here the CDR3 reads CASSQARAASDTQYF. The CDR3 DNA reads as TGTGCCAGCAGCCAAGCCCGGGCCGCATCGGATACGCAGTATTTT.

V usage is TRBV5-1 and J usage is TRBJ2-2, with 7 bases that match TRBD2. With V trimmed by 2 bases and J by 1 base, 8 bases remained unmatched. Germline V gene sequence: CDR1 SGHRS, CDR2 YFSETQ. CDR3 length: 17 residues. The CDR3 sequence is CASSLSSSGRNTGELFF. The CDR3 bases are TGCGCCAGCAGCTTATCGTCTAGCGGTCGGAACACCGGGGAGCTGTTTTTT. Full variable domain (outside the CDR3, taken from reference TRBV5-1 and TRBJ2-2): KAGVTQTPRYLIKTRGQQVTLSCSPISGHRSVSWYQQTPGQGLQFLFEYFSETQRNKGNFPGRFSGRQFSNSRSEMNVSTLELGDSALYLCASSLSSSGRNTGELFFGEGSRLTVL.